These T cell receptor beta chains were read from a single sample in a study of blood T cell repertoires in COVID-19. Sequencing used immunoSEQ multiplex PCR; TCRdb keeps in-frame clones, though not all of them. The sample lists 250,000 to 350,000 clones, 89% occurring once. The sample was peripheral blood. All receptors derive from a woman aged 40-49 years who had recovered from COVID-19. Each CDR3 is given with its conserved first and last residue. The D gene is left open where the match is weak. Size is omitted from some rows. Given values are once, few, many or a class for expanded clones.

D gene,V gene,clone size,J gene,CDR3 DNA,CDR3 protein
NA,TRBV9,NA,TRBJ2-2,TGTGCCAGCACCCGCGGAACCCCGGACACCGGGGAGCTGTTTTTT,CASTRGTPDTGELFF
NA,TRBV5-1,NA,TRBJ2-1,TGCGCCAGCAGCTTGACCCTAGCCGGCAATGAGCAGTTCTTC,CASSLTLAGNEQFF
NA,TRBV30,NA,TRBJ2-7,TGTGCCTGGAGTGTATGGGGAGATCTGTACGAGCAGTACTTC,CAWSVWGDLYEQYF
TRBD2,TRBV2,NA,TRBJ2-7,TGTGCCAGCAGTGAATTGCTAGCGGGAGAGCAGTACTTC,CASSELLAGEQYF
TRBD2,TRBV13,NA,TRBJ2-3,TGTGCCAGCAGCTTGCGGACTAGCGGGATAGGTACGCAGTATTTT,CASSLRTSGIGTQYF
TRBD2,TRBV5-1,NA,TRBJ2-3,TGCGCCAGCAGACTAGCGGGAGCCGCAGATACGCAGTATTTT,CASRLAGAADTQYF
TRBD2,TRBV5-1,NA,TRBJ2-5,TGCGCCAGCAGCTTGGGACTAGCGGGAGGGGAAGAGACCCAGTACTTC,CASSLGLAGGEETQYF
NA,TRBV2,NA,TRBJ2-3,TGTGCCGGAAGGGGATGGGGTAGCACAGATACGCAGTATTTT,CAGRGWGSTDTQYF
TRBD2,TRBV19,NA,TRBJ2-1,TGTGCCAGTAGTCCGCAAAGCGGGAGGGGATGGAATGAGCAGTTCTTC,CASSPQSGRGWNEQFF
TRBD1,TRBV5-4,NA,TRBJ2-2,TGTGCCAGCAGCCCGGGACAGGGCACCGGGGAGCTGTTTTTT,CASSPGQGTGELFF
NA,TRBV29-1,NA,TRBJ2-7,TGCAGCGTTGAAGGGCCCTCCTACGAGCAGTACTTC,CSVEGPSYEQYF
TRBD2,TRBV4-1,NA,TRBJ2-3,TGCGCCAGCAGCCCGACTAGCTACGCAGATACGCAGTATTTT,CASSPTSYADTQYF
TRBD2,TRBV19,once,TRBJ2-3,TGTGCCAGTACCACGGGACTCTACGGCGAGGCGGGAGGGAAGGGGGGCACAGATACGCAGTATTTT,CASTTGLYGEAGGKGGTDTQYF
NA,TRBV19,NA,TRBJ2-6,TGTGCCAGTAGTATTGCGCTTTCTGGGGCCAACGTCCTGACTTTC,CASSIALSGANVLTF
NA,TRBV16,NA,TRBJ2-4,TGTGCCAGCAGCCAATTAAGGGGGGGCATTCAGTACTTC,CASSQLRGGIQYF
TRBD1,TRBV11-2,NA,TRBJ1-5,TGTGCCAGCAGCTTAGATCTAAGGGGGACAGGGTTCCCCCATCAGCCCCAGCATTTT,CASSLDLRGTGFPHQPQHF
NA,TRBV20-1,NA,TRBJ1-5,TGCAGTGCAAGTACAGGGACCAATCAGCCCCAGCATTTT,CSASTGTNQPQHF
NA,TRBV30,once,TRBJ2-7,TGTGCCTGGAGTTCCGGGAACTCCTACGAGCAGTACTTC,CAWSSGNSYEQYF
NA,TRBV5-1,NA,TRBJ1-1,TGCGCCAGCAGCTTGGAGGGGCCGAACACTGAAGCTTTCTTT,CASSLEGPNTEAFF
NA,TRBV12-3/TRBV12-4,NA,TRBJ1-2,TGTGCCAGCAGTTTAGAGCCAGGGGCTAAAGGCTTC,CASSLEPGAKGF
TRBD2,TRBV2,NA,TRBJ2-5,TGTGCCAGCATCCACCGACTAGCGGGAGGATCCCAAGAGACCCAGTACTTC,CASIHRLAGGSQETQYF
TRBD1,TRBV7-9,NA,TRBJ2-7,TGTGCCAGCAGCTTACGGGACAGGGTCGGCGAGCAGTACTTC,CASSLRDRVGEQYF
TRBD1,TRBV19,NA,TRBJ2-4,TGTGCCAGTAGTACGACTACGGACAGGGGGAGGAACATTCAGTACTTC,CASSTTTDRGRNIQYF
TRBD2,TRBV11-2,NA,TRBJ2-7,TGTGCCAGCAACCCGGGACTAGCGGACTACGAGCAGTACTTC,CASNPGLADYEQYF
NA,TRBV4-2,NA,TRBJ2-6,TGTGCCAGCAGCCAAGACGGTCAGGGAACTCTGGGCGCCAACGTCCTGACTTTC,CASSQDGQGTLGANVLTF
NA,TRBV20-1,NA,TRBJ1-5,TGCAGTGCTAGTCCCCAGGGGAGACCTTTAAGGGATCAGCCCCAGCATTTT,CSASPQGRPLRDQPQHF
NA,TRBV11-2,NA,TRBJ2-7,TGTGCCAGCAGCTTAGATCCAGGGTCCCACGAGCAGTACTTC,CASSLDPGSHEQYF
NA,TRBV7-3,NA,TRBJ2-3,TGTGCCAGCAGTCTCCAAGGAGCTGGCATTAGCACAGATACGCAGTATTTT,CASSLQGAGISTDTQYF
NA,TRBV10-3,NA,TRBJ1-4,TGTGCCATCAGACAGGACAGAGCTAATGAAAAACTGTTTTTT,CAIRQDRANEKLFF
TRBD1,TRBV15,NA,TRBJ1-2,TGTGCCACCAGCAGAGCGGGGACAGGGGGCTATGGCTACACCTTC,CATSRAGTGGYGYTF
NA,TRBV10-3,NA,TRBJ1-2,TGTGCCATCGGCGAAGGGGGAAGAAGATATGGCTACACCTTC,CAIGEGGRRYGYTF
NA,TRBV5-1,NA,TRBJ2-3,TGCGCCAGCAGCTACGCGGAGTTATTAGATACGCAGTATTTT,CASSYAELLDTQYF
NA,TRBV3-1/TRBV3-2,few,TRBJ2-3,TGTGCCAGCAGCCAAGACCCGGGGGGCACAGATACGCAGTATTTT,CASSQDPGGTDTQYF
TRBD2,TRBV7-8,NA,TRBJ2-1,TGTGCCAGCAGCCCACTGGCGGGAGGGGGGAAGTACAATGAGCAGTTCTTC,CASSPLAGGGKYNEQFF
NA,TRBV6-4,NA,TRBJ1-2,TGTGCCAGCAGTCGGACAGCTAACTATGGCTACACCTTC,CASSRTANYGYTF
TRBD1,TRBV5-1,NA,TRBJ1-1,TGCGCCAGCAGCCCGACAGGGAAGGGGACTGAAGCTTTCTTT,CASSPTGKGTEAFF
NA,TRBV6-1,NA,TRBJ2-7,TGTGCCAGCAGTGAAAGGGGGACCCCCTACGAGCAGTACTTC,CASSERGTPYEQYF
TRBD2,TRBV19,NA,TRBJ2-3,TGTGCCAGTAGGAAGACTAGCGGACTCACAGATACGCAGTATTTT,CASRKTSGLTDTQYF
NA,TRBV19,NA,TRBJ1-4,TGTGCCAGTAGTATCCCCGGGGTAGCTAATGAAAAACTGTTTTTT,CASSIPGVANEKLFF
NA,TRBV4-2,NA,TRBJ2-1,TGTGCCAGCAGCCAAGACGTCGGGAGTTCCTACAATGAGCAGTTCTTC,CASSQDVGSSYNEQFF
TRBD2,TRBV3-1/TRBV3-2,NA,TRBJ2-7,TGTGCCAGCAGTCCCGGGACTAGCGGGAGCTTCTACGAGCAGTACTTC,CASSPGTSGSFYEQYF
TRBD1,TRBV11-3,NA,TRBJ1-4,TGTGCCAGCAGCTTATCAAACAGGGGAGCGGCAGAAAAACTGTTTTTT,CASSLSNRGAAEKLFF
NA,TRBV7-9,NA,TRBJ2-5,TGTGCCAGCAGCTTAGCGGGAGTGGAGACCCAGTACTTC,CASSLAGVETQYF
TRBD2,TRBV11-3,NA,TRBJ2-7,TGTGCCAGCAGCTTAGGCCTTAGGGCTAGCGGGATATTTTCCTACGAGCAGTACTTC,CASSLGLRASGIFSYEQYF
NA,TRBV5-4,NA,TRBJ2-3,TGTGCCAGCAGCCTGCAGTTCGCAGATACGCAGTATTTT,CASSLQFADTQYF
TRBD2,TRBV27,NA,TRBJ2-7,TGTGCCAGCAGTCCTGGACTAGCCCCCTACGAGCAGTACTTC,CASSPGLAPYEQYF
TRBD1,TRBV18,NA,TRBJ1-2,TGTGCCAGCTCACGCGGACAGGGCTTAAGCTATGGCTACACCTTC,CASSRGQGLSYGYTF
NA,TRBV5-1,NA,TRBJ1-2,TGCGCCAGCAGCGGGGGACAACCCCTAATGGATGGCTACACCTTC,CASSGGQPLMDGYTF
TRBD2,TRBV10-3,NA,TRBJ2-5,TGTGCCATCAGAGCAGGACTAGCGGGAGAGGCCCAGTACTTC,CAIRAGLAGEAQYF
TRBD2,TRBV7-9,NA,TRBJ2-7,TGTGCCAGCAGCCTCCTAGCGGGAGCCGTGTACGAGCAGTACTTC,CASSLLAGAVYEQYF
TRBD1,TRBV5-4,NA,TRBJ1-2,TGTGCCAGCAGCTCGACAGGGGGGCCTTATGGCTACACCTTC,CASSSTGGPYGYTF
NA,TRBV5-6,NA,TRBJ1-1,TGTGCCAGCAGCTCCATGGAGGAGCTGAACACTGAAGCTTTCTTT,CASSSMEELNTEAFF
NA,TRBV6-5,NA,TRBJ2-7,TGTGCTCAGGGGCCCCCCAGGCACCACTACGAGCAGTACTTC,CAQGPPRHHYEQYF
NA,TRBV2,NA,TRBJ2-7,TGTGCCAGCAGTGAAGCGCTTATGGGCTCCGAATTCTACGAGCAGTACTTC,CASSEALMGSEFYEQYF
NA,TRBV6-5,once,TRBJ2-7,TGTGCCAGCAGACCCGATGGACTCCCCGCGGAGCAGTACTTC,CASRPDGLPAEQYF
NA,TRBV19,NA,TRBJ2-5,TGTGCCAGTAGTATCCGAGGGGGAGAGACCCAGTACTTC,CASSIRGGETQYF
TRBD2,TRBV5-4,once,TRBJ2-7,TGTGCCAGCAGCCTGCTAGCGGGAGGGCCTTACGAGCAGTACTTC,CASSLLAGGPYEQYF
TRBD2,TRBV24-1,NA,TRBJ2-3,TGTGCCACCAGTGCCCCCGAGGAAGCGGGAGGGCCTGCAGATACGCAGTATTTT,CATSAPEEAGGPADTQYF